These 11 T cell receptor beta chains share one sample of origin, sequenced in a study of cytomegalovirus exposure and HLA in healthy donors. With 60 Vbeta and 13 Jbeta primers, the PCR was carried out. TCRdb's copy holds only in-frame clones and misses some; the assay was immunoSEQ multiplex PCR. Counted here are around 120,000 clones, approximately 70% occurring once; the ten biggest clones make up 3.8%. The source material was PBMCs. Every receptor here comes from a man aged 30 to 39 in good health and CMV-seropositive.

The CDR3 spells CASSEGSGLYNSPLHF. Here the CDR3 DNA reads TGTGCCAGCAGTGAAGGTTCGGGACTTTATAATTCACCCCTCCACTTT. The chain uses TRBV2 and TRBJ1-6; possible D gene TRBD1, 5 bases. This CDR3 is built from 16 residues. CDR1 SNHLY and CDR2 FYNNEI come from the germline V gene. Trimming removed 1 base from V and 4 bases from J, with 11 bases in between.

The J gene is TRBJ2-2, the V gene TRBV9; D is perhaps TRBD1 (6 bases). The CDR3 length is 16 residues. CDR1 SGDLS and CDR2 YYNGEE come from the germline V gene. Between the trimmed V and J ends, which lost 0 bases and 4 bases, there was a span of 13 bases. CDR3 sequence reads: CASSVGVGALTGELFF. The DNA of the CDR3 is TGTGCCAGCAGCGTAGGGGTGGGGGCGCTCACCGGGGAGCTGTTTTTT.

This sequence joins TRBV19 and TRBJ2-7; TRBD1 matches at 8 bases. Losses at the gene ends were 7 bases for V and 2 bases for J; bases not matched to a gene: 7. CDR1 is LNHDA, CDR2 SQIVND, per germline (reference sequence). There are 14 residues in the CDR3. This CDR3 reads CASTRGQGPYEQYF. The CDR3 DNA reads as TGTGCCAGTACTAGAGGACAGGGACCCTACGAGCAGTACTTC.

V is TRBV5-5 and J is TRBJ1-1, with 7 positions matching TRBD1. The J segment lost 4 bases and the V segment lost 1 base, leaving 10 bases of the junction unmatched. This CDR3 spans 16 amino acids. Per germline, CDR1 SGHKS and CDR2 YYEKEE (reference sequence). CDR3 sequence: CASSLRRQGDRTEAFF. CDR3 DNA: TGTGCCAGCAGCTTGAGGAGACAGGGAGACCGCACTGAAGCTTTCTTT. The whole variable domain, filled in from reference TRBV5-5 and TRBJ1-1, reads DAGVTQSPTHLIKTRGQQVTLRCSPISGHKSVSWYQQVLGQGPQFIFQYYEKEERGRGNFPDRFSARQFPNYSSELNVNALLLGDSALYLCASSLRRQGDRTEAFFGQGTRLTVV.

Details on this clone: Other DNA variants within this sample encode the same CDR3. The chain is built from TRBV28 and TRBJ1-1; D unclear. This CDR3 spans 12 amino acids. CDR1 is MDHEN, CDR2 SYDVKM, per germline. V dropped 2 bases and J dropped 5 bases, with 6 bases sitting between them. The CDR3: CASSLRETEAFF. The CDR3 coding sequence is TGTGCCAGCAGTTTACGGGAGACTGAAGCTTTCTTT.

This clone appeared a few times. CDR3 loop: CASRTPGTRTYEQYF. As DNA, the CDR3 is TGTGCCAGCAGAACCCCCGGGACTAGGACCTACGAGCAGTACTTC. The chain couples TRBV6-6 to TRBJ2-5; 8 nucleotides line up with TRBD2. The last part of the DNA fits TRBJ2-7 better; the J call may be wrong. The germline gives CDR1 MNHNY, CDR2 SVGAGI (reference sequence). The CDR3 extends over 15 amino acids.

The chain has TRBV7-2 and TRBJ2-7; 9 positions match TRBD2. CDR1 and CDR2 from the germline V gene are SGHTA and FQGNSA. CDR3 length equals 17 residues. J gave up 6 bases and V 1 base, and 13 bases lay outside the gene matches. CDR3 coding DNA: TGTGCCAGCAGCTTAGTGCCCGCTAGCGGGGTGGGAGGCGAGCAGTACTTC. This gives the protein CASSLVPASGVGGEQYF.

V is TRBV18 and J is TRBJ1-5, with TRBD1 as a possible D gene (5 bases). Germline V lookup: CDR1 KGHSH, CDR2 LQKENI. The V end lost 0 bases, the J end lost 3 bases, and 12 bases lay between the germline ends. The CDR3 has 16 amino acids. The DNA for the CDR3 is TGTGCCAGCTCACCACCGGGAGGGGAGATCAATCAGCCCCAGCATTTT. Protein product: CASSPPGGEINQPQHF.

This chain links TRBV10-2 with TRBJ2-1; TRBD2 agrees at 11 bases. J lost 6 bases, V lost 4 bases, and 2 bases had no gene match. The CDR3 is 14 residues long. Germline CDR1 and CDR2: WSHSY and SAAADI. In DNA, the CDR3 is TGCGCCAGCAGTGCACTAGCGGGGGCCAATGAGCAGTTCTTC. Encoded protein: CASSALAGANEQFF.

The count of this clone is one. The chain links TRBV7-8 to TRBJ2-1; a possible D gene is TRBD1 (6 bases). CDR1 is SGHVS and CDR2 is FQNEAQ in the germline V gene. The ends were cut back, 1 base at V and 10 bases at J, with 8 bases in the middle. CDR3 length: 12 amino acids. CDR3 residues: CASSLVQGEQFF. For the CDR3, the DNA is TGTGCCAGCAGCTTAGTACAGGGCGAGCAGTTCTTC.

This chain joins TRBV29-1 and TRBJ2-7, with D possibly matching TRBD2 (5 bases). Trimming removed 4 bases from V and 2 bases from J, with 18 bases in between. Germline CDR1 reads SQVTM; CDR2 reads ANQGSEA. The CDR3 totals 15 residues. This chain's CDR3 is CSVALRLASPYEQYF. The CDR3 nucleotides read TGCAGCGTTGCCCTTCGGCTAGCTTCCCCCTACGAGCAGTACTTC.